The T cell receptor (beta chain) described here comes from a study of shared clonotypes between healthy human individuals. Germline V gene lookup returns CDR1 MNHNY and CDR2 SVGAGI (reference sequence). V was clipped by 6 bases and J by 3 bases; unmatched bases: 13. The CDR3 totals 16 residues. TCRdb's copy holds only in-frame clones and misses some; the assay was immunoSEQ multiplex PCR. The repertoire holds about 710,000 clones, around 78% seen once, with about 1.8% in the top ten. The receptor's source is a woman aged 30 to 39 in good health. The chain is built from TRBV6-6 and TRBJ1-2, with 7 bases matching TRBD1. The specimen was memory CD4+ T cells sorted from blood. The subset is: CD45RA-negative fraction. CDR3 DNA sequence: TGTGCCAGCAGGGACCACCCCGGACAGGCAGACTATGGCTACACCTTC. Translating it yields CASRDHPGQADYGYTF.